This TCR beta chain came from a study of pediatric ulcerative colitis. Study-wide results and caveats: No controls had the two rectal clonotypes shared by ulcerative colitis patients. Rectal repertoires separated controls, mild-moderate and acute severe colitis.

Here immunoSEQ multiplex PCR was the method, and the copy in TCRdb shows in-frame clones only, minus some. This table has fewer than 40,000 clones, roughly 78% appearing once. The V gene lost 5 bases and the J gene lost 8 bases, with 18 bases spanning the gap. The CDR3 totals 14 residues. Per germline, CDR1 LGHNT and CDR2 FRNRAP. This clone was observed a few times. No antigen is known for it. The sequence was obtained from a boy aged 5-17 years with severe ulcerative colitis. What was sequenced was blood. This sequence joins TRBV12-5 and TRBJ1-2; D gene ambiguous. This CDR3 reads CASGPLRTALGYTF. The CDR3 DNA sequence: TGTGCTAGTGGTCCCCTGAGGACTGCCCTAGGCTACACCTTC.